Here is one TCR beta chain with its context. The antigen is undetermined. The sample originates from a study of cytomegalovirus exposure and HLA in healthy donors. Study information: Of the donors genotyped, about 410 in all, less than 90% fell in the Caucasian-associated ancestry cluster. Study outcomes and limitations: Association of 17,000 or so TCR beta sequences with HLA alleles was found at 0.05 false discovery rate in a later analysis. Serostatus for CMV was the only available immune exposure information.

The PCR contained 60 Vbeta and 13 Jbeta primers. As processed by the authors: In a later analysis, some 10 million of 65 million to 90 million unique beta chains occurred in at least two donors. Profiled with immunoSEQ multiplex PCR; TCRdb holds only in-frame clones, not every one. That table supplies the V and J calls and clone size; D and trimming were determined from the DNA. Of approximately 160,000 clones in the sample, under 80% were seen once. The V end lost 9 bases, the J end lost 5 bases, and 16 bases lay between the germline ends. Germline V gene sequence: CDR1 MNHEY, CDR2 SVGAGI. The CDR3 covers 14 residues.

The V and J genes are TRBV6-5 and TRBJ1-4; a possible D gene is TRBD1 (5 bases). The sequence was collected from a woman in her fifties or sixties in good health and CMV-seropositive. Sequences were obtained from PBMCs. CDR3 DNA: TGTGCCAGTTGTGACGGGGGGAGAAATGAAAAACTGTTTTTT. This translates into CASCDGGRNEKLFF.